The next 18 T cell receptor beta chains were all read from a single sample in a study of response to subunit inactivated influenza vaccine. In TCRdb, the RT-PCR reads were re-called with MiXCR into one record per CDR3 protein. Among about 700,000 distinct CDR3 sequences listed, less than 20% were seen once. The starting material was PBMCs from blood, obtained roughly 12 days after vaccination. The receptors come from a middle-aged man who received an inactivated influenza vaccine.

V gene TRBV14 combines with J gene TRBJ2-7; 8 nucleotides agree with TRBD2. V shed 4 bases, J shed 8 bases, and the junction held 16 bases outside the gene matches. This CDR3 comprises 16 residues. The germline CDR1 and CDR2 sequences are SGHDN and FVKESK. The CDR3, as DNA: TGTGCCAGCAGCCTTCGGGGGGGTTATACCTACGAAAAGCAGTACTTC. Translating it yields CASSLRGGYTYEKQYF.

This clonotype was picked up a small number of times. V gene TRBV28 combines with J gene TRBJ1-3; D is possibly TRBD1 (6 bases). The V end was cut by 2 bases, the J end by 1 base, with 9 bases between. The CDR3 is made up of 15 amino acids. Germline V CDR1 and CDR2: MDHEN, SYDVKM. The CDR3 loop reads CASSLGQMSGNTIYF. CDR3 coding DNA: TGTGCCAGCAGTTTAGGACAGATGTCTGGAAACACCATATATTTT.

The sample holds a few counts of this clonotype. The rearrangement links TRBV6-1 to TRBJ1-6; D unclear. The CDR3 covers 11 residues. The germline V and J ends were trimmed by 1 base and 13 bases, with 5 bases remaining between them. Germline CDR1 reads MNHNS; CDR2 reads SASEGT. The CDR3 nucleotides read TGTGCCAGCAGTGAAGAGTGGCCCCTCCACTTT. Translation: CASSEEWPLHF.

The chain combines TRBV5-1 with TRBJ1-2; possibly TRBD1 for D (6 bases). Germline loops: CDR1 SGHRS, CDR2 YFSETQ. V gave up 1 base and J gave up 6 bases, with 16 bases separating them. The CDR3 contains 15 residues. CDR3 nucleotides: TGCGCCAGCAGCTTGAATGGGGGGCGAATTAATGGCTACACCTTC. Protein sequence: CASSLNGGRINGYTF.

This clonotype was detected a few times. The chain is built from TRBV18 and TRBJ2-5, with D perhaps matching TRBD2 (6 bases). Germline V CDR1 and CDR2: KGHSH, LQKENI. V gave up 5 bases and J gave up 1 base, with 17 bases separating them. There are 16 residues in the CDR3. CDR3 DNA: TGTGCCAGCTCAAAGACCCAGCAGGGAGGCCAAGAGACCCAGTACTTC. The encoded protein is CASSKTQQGGQETQYF.

At least ten counts were recorded for this clonotype. V and J are TRBV7-8 and TRBJ2-3, with 11 bases that match TRBD2. Trimming took 4 bases from V and 4 from J; bases not matched to a gene: 7. The V gene's germline CDR1 is SGHVS and CDR2 FQNEAQ. The CDR3 totals 16 residues. The CDR3 protein is CASSSLAGGHADTQYF. CDR3 coding DNA: TGTGCCAGCAGCTCCTTAGCGGGGGGGCACGCAGATACGCAGTATTTT.

The chain combines TRBV6-5 with TRBJ1-1; D is possibly TRBD1 (5 bases). This CDR3 region has 14 residues. CDR1 MNHEY and CDR2 SVGAGI come from the germline V gene. The V and J ends lost 4 bases and 10 bases respectively, with 19 bases between them. The CDR3 reads CASSWYLGRDGAFF. The DNA for the CDR3 is TGTGCCAGCAGTTGGTATCTAGGCCGGGACGGAGCTTTCTTT.

The rearrangement links TRBV5-1 to TRBJ2-1; TRBD1 aligns across 9 bases. The germline gives CDR1 SGHRS, CDR2 YFSETQ. The CDR3 covers 14 residues. The V and J ends lost 2 bases and 8 bases, in that order; junction bases with no gene match: 5. CDR3 in DNA: TGCGCCAGCAGCTTTCGGACAGGGGTGCATGAGCAGTTCTTC. Encoded protein: CASSFRTGVHEQFF.

CDR3 DNA sequence: TGCAGCCAAACGAGCACAGATACGCAGTATTTT. It encodes CSQTSTDTQYF. This sequence joins TRBV29-1 and TRBJ2-3; D not resolved. The CDR3 runs to 11 residues. V lost 8 bases and J 0 bases, leaving 6 bases between the germline ends. The germline V gene has CDR1 SQVTM and CDR2 ANQGSEA.

This clonotype was observed a handful of times. The rearrangement joins TRBV3-1 to TRBJ2-4, with TRBD1 identical over 7 bases. Germline trimming cut 4 bases from V and 3 bases from J; bases unmatched to any gene: 6. From germline, CDR1 is LGHDT and CDR2 YNNKEL (reference sequence). The CDR3 consists of 15 residues. CDR3 nucleotides: TGTGCCAGCAGCCTATTCGGGACAGACAAAAACATTCAGTACTTC. Its translation is CASSLFGTDKNIQYF.

The sample holds many counts of this clonotype. V is TRBV7-2 and J is TRBJ2-1; D not certain. V lost 3 bases to trimming and J lost 8 bases, with 5 bases between them. Germline CDR1 and CDR2: SGHTA and FQGNSA. This CDR3 comprises 11 residues. Here the CDR3 DNA reads TGTGCCAGCAGCTTGGTCTATGAGCAGTTCTTC. This sequence encodes CASSLVYEQFF.

The gene calls are TRBV19 and TRBJ2-7; 8 bases align to TRBD1. Trimming cost V 8 bases and J 3 bases; bases outside gene matches: 6. CDR3 size: 13 residues. Germline CDR1 and CDR2: LNHDA and SQIVND (reference sequence). The CDR3 region has the DNA TGTGCCAGTGGGGGACAGGCTAGCTACGAGCAGTACTTC. Encoded protein: CASGGQASYEQYF.

This chain joins TRBV7-6 and TRBJ2-1, with 9 positions matching TRBD1. Germline V gene sequence: CDR1 SGHVS, CDR2 FNYEAQ. J lost 5 bases, V lost 1 base, and 0 bases had no gene match. This CDR3 is built from 14 residues. The CDR3 coding sequence is TGTGCCAGCAGCTTAGGGACAGGGGACAATGAGCAGTTCTTC. Translation gives CASSLGTGDNEQFF. The variable domain in full, completed from reference TRBV7-6 and TRBJ2-1, reads GAGVSQSPRYKVTKRGQDVALRCDPISGHVSLYWYRQALGQGPEFLTYFNYEAQQDKSGLPNDRFSAERPEGSISTLTIQRTEQRDSAMYRCASSLGTGDNEQFFGPGTRLTVL.

The gene calls are TRBV7-2 and TRBJ2-1, with a tentative D call TRBD2 (6 bases). Trimming removed 4 bases at V and 3 bases at J, with 16 bases between. This CDR3 comprises 16 residues. Germline CDR1 is SGHTA and CDR2 is FQGNSA. Here the CDR3 reads CASSSLGGAGYNEQFF. CDR3 in DNA: TGTGCCAGCAGCTCGTTAGGCGGGGCGGGCTACAATGAGCAGTTCTTC.

This clonotype was seen a few times. The CDR3 spells CAWNGQGLADFISYEQYF. As DNA, the CDR3 is TGTGCCTGGAACGGACAGGGACTAGCGGACTTCATTTCCTACGAGCAGTACTTC. The V call is TRBV30, the J call TRBJ2-7, with 11 bases aligning to TRBD2. Losses at the gene ends were 4 bases for V and 1 base for J; bases not matched to a gene: 15. The CDR3 has 18 residues. Germline CDR1 GTSNPN, CDR2 SVGIG (reference sequence). The complete variable domain, with remaining parts taken from reference TRBV30 and TRBJ2-7, reads SQTIHQWPATLVQPVGSPLSLECTVEGTSNPNLYWYRQAAGRGLQLLFYSVGIGQISSEVPQNLSASRPQDRQFILSSKKLLLSDSGFYLCAWNGQGLADFISYEQYFGPGTRLTVT.

This clonotype was recorded many times. The chain combines TRBV5-1 with TRBJ2-5; the match to TRBD1 covers 11 bases. Germline values: CDR1 SGHRS, CDR2 YFSETQ. This CDR3 is 16 amino acids long. After removal of 4 bases from V and 1 base from J, the junction contained 6 bases not matched to a gene. CDR3 bases: TGCGCCAGCAGCCATGGGACAGGGGGTGGCCAAGAGACCCAGTACTTC. Translation gives CASSHGTGGGQETQYF.

Only a few counts were recorded for this clonotype. This chain uses TRBV4-1 with TRBJ1-1; D not certain. Looked up from germline, CDR1 is MGHRA and CDR2 is YSYEKL. The V and J ends lost 2 bases and 1 base respectively, with 8 bases between them. The CDR3 has 14 residues. The CDR3 nucleotides are TGCGCCAGCAGCCAACCATCTACGAACACTGAAGCTTTCTTT. Amino acids: CASSQPSTNTEAFF.

This rearrangement joins TRBV11-2 to TRBJ1-6; weak D call: TRBD1 (6 bases). This CDR3 is 15 amino acids long. V shed 6 bases and J shed 5 bases, with 14 bases lying between them. CDR1 and CDR2 (germline): SGHAT, FQNNGV. The CDR3 nucleotides are TGTGCCAGCAGTTCGGGGGCAGGGCATAATTCACCCCTCCACTTT. Protein product: CASSSGAGHNSPLHF.